The 28 T cell receptor beta chains in this list originate from one sample, sequenced in a study of blood T cell repertoires in COVID-19. TCRdb's table, derived via immunoSEQ multiplex PCR, lists solely in-frame clones and lacks some. The repertoire holds about 140,000 clones, with roughly 90% as singletons. The sequenced sample was peripheral blood. The receptor source for this set is a man between 65 and 85 years old with acute or convalescent COVID-19.

This clone was counted only a few times. V and J are TRBV19 and TRBJ1-2, with TRBD1 matching 8 bases. This CDR3 region has 14 residues. Losses at the gene ends were 6 bases for V and 4 bases for J; bases not matched to a gene: 7. CDR1 and CDR2 (germline): LNHDA, SQIVND (reference sequence). The CDR3 nucleotides read TGTGCCAGTAGGACGGGACAGGATTTCTATGGCTACACCTTC. Its protein is CASRTGQDFYGYTF.

The rearrangement links TRBV5-8 to TRBJ2-7; D might be TRBD1 (5 bases). V shed 1 base and J shed 5 bases, with 7 bases lying between them. Germline values: CDR1 SGHTS, CDR2 YDEGEE. The CDR3 length is 12 residues. This CDR3 is CASSLWGHEQYF. The CDR3 DNA reads as TGTGCCAGCAGCTTGTGGGGCCACGAGCAGTACTTC.

This chain links TRBV5-5 with TRBJ2-7; 8 nucleotides align to TRBD1. Germline values: CDR1 SGHKS, CDR2 YYEKEE (reference sequence). This CDR3 has 14 amino acids. Trimming at V came to 4 bases and at J to 1 base, leaving 4 bases not matched to a gene. The CDR3 bases are TGTGCCAGCAGCGACGGACAGGGATCCTACGAGCAGTACTTC. Protein sequence: CASSDGQGSYEQYF.

This clone was detected a few times. The chain employs TRBV6-5 and TRBJ1-4; D is perhaps TRBD1 (5 bases). Germline V gene data show CDR1 as MNHEY and CDR2 as SVGAGI. This CDR3 has 15 amino acids. V lost 6 bases to trimming and J lost 6 bases, with 17 bases between them. CDR3 sequence reads: CASRVYQEGHEKLFF. CDR3 sequence (DNA): TGTGCCAGCAGAGTTTATCAGGAGGGACATGAAAAACTGTTTTTT.

The chain joins TRBV6-5 to TRBJ1-6; tentative D call: TRBD1 (5 bases). V gave up 0 bases and J gave up 9 bases, with 9 bases separating them. The V gene's germline CDR1 is MNHEY and CDR2 SVGAGI. The CDR3 consists of 14 residues. The CDR3 protein is CASSYSTAGSPLHF. The CDR3 coding sequence is TGTGCCAGCAGTTACTCGACAGCTGGTTCACCCCTCCACTTT.

The chain employs TRBV10-3 and TRBJ2-5; weak D call: TRBD1 (6 bases). Between the trimmed V and J ends, which lost 2 bases and 5 bases, there was a span of 12 bases. The V gene's germline CDR1 is ENHRY and CDR2 SYGVKD. CDR3 length: 14 residues. This CDR3 is CAISETITGETQYF. The CDR3 DNA is TGTGCCATCAGTGAGACAATCACAGGGGAGACCCAGTACTTC.

This clone came up once. The V gene is TRBV29-1, the J gene TRBJ2-1, with D unresolved. The V gene lost 2 bases and the J gene lost 9 bases, with 5 bases spanning the gap. Germline CDR1 and CDR2: SQVTM and ANQGSEA. The CDR3 loop spans 10 amino acids. CDR3 residues: CSVETGEQFF. The CDR3 DNA follows: TGCAGCGTTGAAACGGGTGAGCAGTTCTTC.

The V and J genes are TRBV5-1 and TRBJ1-6, with D hard to call. The CDR3 is made up of 15 amino acids. The germline gives CDR1 SGHRS, CDR2 YFSETQ. Trimming cost V 4 bases and J 4 bases, with 12 bases left between them. In nucleotides, the CDR3 is TGCGCCAGCAGCCGGTCCCCGGGGTATAATTCACCCCTCCACTTT. It specifies CASSRSPGYNSPLHF.

The V and J genes are TRBV24-1 and TRBJ2-2; 10 bases are a match to TRBD1. Losses at the gene ends were 7 bases for V and 4 bases for J; bases not matched to a gene: 8. CDR3 length: 16 residues. Germline-derived CDR1 and CDR2 are KGHDR and SFDVKD. CDR3 amino acids: CATSLDRGRGTGELFF. Written as DNA, the CDR3 is TGTGCCACCAGCCTCGACAGGGGGCGCGGCACCGGGGAGCTGTTTTTT.

The rearrangement links TRBV7-6 to TRBJ1-3; D is unclear. V gave up 1 base and J gave up 0 bases, with 10 bases separating them. This CDR3 has 16 amino acids. The germline gives CDR1 SGHVS, CDR2 FNYEAQ. CDR3 bases: TGTGCCAGCAGCTTAGTAGCGCCGGCCTCTGGAAACACCATATATTTT. It specifies CASSLVAPASGNTIYF.

The chain combines TRBV11-1 with TRBJ1-1; D is unresolved. The CDR3 consists of 14 residues. Trimming shortened V by 1 base and J by 1 base, and 7 bases separated the two germline ends. Germline V gene lookup returns CDR1 SGHAT and CDR2 FQDESV (reference sequence). In DNA, the CDR3 is TGTGCCAGCAGCTTAGGTGGGAGGAACACTGAAGCTTTCTTT. This codes for CASSLGGRNTEAFF.

The chain combines TRBV3-1 (or the pseudogene TRBV3-2) with TRBJ1-1; 7 positions agree with TRBD1. The CDR3 has 13 residues. J was trimmed by 10 bases and V by 1 base; bases with no gene match: 6. In germline, CDR1 is LGHDT, CDR2 YNNKEL (reference sequence). CDR3 sequence reads: CASSQAGPGGAFF. The CDR3 region has the DNA TGTGCCAGCAGCCAAGCAGGGCCAGGGGGAGCTTTCTTT.

The chain recombines TRBV5-1 with TRBJ1-4; TRBD1 is a possible D gene (5 bases). Germline assignment: CDR1 SGHRS and CDR2 YFSETQ. CDR3 size: 14 residues. Trimming left V 5 bases short and J 7 bases short, with 15 bases between. The chain's CDR3 is CASRPGTGVEKLFF. CDR3 sequence (DNA): TGCGCCAGCAGACCAGGGACTGGGGTTGAAAAACTGTTTTTT.

This chain uses TRBV6-1 with TRBJ2-6; 10 nucleotides agree with TRBD1. The CDR3 consists of 19 residues. The germline V gene encodes CDR1 MNHNS and CDR2 SASEGT. V shed 3 bases, J shed 0 bases, and the junction held 8 bases outside the gene matches. The CDR3: CASSDRTGGLSSGANVLTF. The CDR3 nucleotides are TGTGCCAGCAGTGACCGGACAGGGGGGCTTTCCTCTGGGGCCAACGTCCTGACTTTC.

This sequence joins TRBV7-2 and TRBJ2-7; D uncertain. Germline lookup yields CDR1 SGHTA and CDR2 FQGNSA. V dropped 3 bases and J dropped 0 bases, with 9 bases sitting between them. This CDR3 region has 14 residues. The CDR3 DNA follows: TGTGCCAGCAGCTTTGGATGGAGCTCCTACGAGCAGTACTTC. Amino acid sequence: CASSFGWSSYEQYF.

The DNA for the CDR3 is TGTGCCAGCAGTGAGAAGGGGGTCGTGGAGACCCAGTACTTC. This encodes CASSEKGVVETQYF. The chain employs TRBV2 and TRBJ2-5; TRBD1 is a possible D gene (6 bases). Germline V gives CDR1 SNHLY, CDR2 FYNNEI. The CDR3 length is 14 residues. Deletions cut 3 bases from V and 5 bases from J, with 13 bases between.

The CDR3 here is CASSNRDRNTEAFF. The CDR3 DNA reads as TGTGCCAGCAGCAACCGGGACAGGAACACTGAAGCTTTCTTT. The genes are TRBV21-1 and TRBJ1-1; the D call in the table, TRBD1, was not verified against the DNA. TRBV21-1 is flagged as a pseudogene. This CDR3 has 14 amino acids.

V gene TRBV5-1 combines with J gene TRBJ2-5; 8 positions match TRBD1. Per the germline V gene, CDR1 is SGHRS and CDR2 is YFSETQ. With V trimmed by 2 bases and J by 5 bases, 8 bases remained unmatched. The CDR3 runs to 15 residues. The CDR3 DNA follows: TGCGCCAGCAGCTTAACCTGGGACAGGTGGGAGACCCAGTACTTC. It is translated as CASSLTWDRWETQYF.

The chain links TRBV27 to TRBJ1-4; D gene ambiguous. Germline CDR1 reads MNHEY; CDR2 reads SMNVEV (reference sequence). The CDR3 spans 16 residues. Trimming took 1 base from V and 3 from J, leaving 12 bases between them. For the CDR3, the DNA is TGTGCCAGCAGTTTATGGCCGGAGGAGGCTAATGAAAAACTGTTTTTT. The encoded protein is CASSLWPEEANEKLFF.

This chain connects TRBV5-1 to TRBJ2-7; 10 bases match TRBD2. CDR1 and CDR2 (germline): SGHRS, YFSETQ. V was pared by 4 bases and J by 3 bases, with 4 bases of the junction left unmatched. The CDR3 length is 14 residues. As DNA, the CDR3 is TGCGCCAGCAGCACCGGGACTAGCGTCTACGAGCAGTACTTC. It yields the protein CASSTGTSVYEQYF.

This clone was observed a few times. The J gene is TRBJ2-7, the V gene TRBV4-1; D might be TRBD1 (8 bases). The germline gives CDR1 MGHRA, CDR2 YSYEKL. V lost 5 bases, J lost 0 bases, and 26 bases lay in between. The CDR3 spans 19 residues. Written as DNA, the CDR3 is TGCGCCAGCAGCTTTGACAGGGGTGGAGCGGGGACTTACTCCTACGAGCAGTACTTC. Its translation: CASSFDRGGAGTYSYEQYF.

The chain has TRBV28 and TRBJ2-2; D may be TRBD1 (6 bases). The germline V and J ends were trimmed by 5 bases and 5 bases, with 18 bases remaining between them. This CDR3 spans 16 amino acids. The germline gives CDR1 MDHEN, CDR2 SYDVKM. CDR3 sequence (DNA): TGTGCCAGCAGTCCAGGTGGTACAGGGAGTACCGGGGAGCTGTTTTTT. It encodes CASSPGGTGSTGELFF.

The chain links TRBV2 to TRBJ2-3; D possibly corresponds to TRBD2 (7 bases). CDR3 size: 14 residues. The ends were cut back, 4 bases at V and 6 bases at J, with 14 bases in the middle. Germline values: CDR1 SNHLY, CDR2 FYNNEI. As DNA, the CDR3 is TGTGCCAGCAGTGTGGGGGGGGGCGCCGATACGCAGTATTTT. Residues: CASSVGGGADTQYF. Combining the CDR3 with reference TRBV2 and TRBJ2-3 gives the whole variable domain EPEVTQTPSHQVTQMGQEVILRCVPISNHLYFYWYRQILGQKVEFLVSFYNNEISEKSEIFDDQFSVERPDGSNFTLKIRSTKLEDSAMYFCASSVGGGADTQYFGPGTRLTVL.

V is TRBV11-1 and J is TRBJ1-2; D might be TRBD1 (5 bases). Germline-derived CDR1 and CDR2 are SGHAT and FQDESV (reference sequence). There are 15 residues in the CDR3. V was pared by 2 bases and J by 0 bases, with 10 bases between. CDR3 region: CASSLSRASNYGYTF. In nucleotides, the CDR3 is TGTGCCAGCAGCTTATCCAGGGCCTCTAACTATGGCTACACCTTC.

The chain combines TRBV7-7 with TRBJ2-5; D may be TRBD1 (6 bases). V lost 1 base and J lost 2, with 11 bases in between. Germline-derived CDR1 and CDR2 are SSHAT and FNYEAQ (reference sequence). The CDR3 is 15 residues long. CDR3 in DNA: TGTGCCAGCAGCTTAGTTACAGGGTCACAAGAGACCCAGTACTTC. Translating it yields CASSLVTGSQETQYF.

V usage is TRBV11-1 and J usage is TRBJ2-3; D might be TRBD1 (6 bases). CDR1 and CDR2 (germline): SGHAT, FQDESV (reference sequence). This CDR3 region has 14 residues. V was cut by 4 bases and J by 1 base, with 9 bases left in between. Here the CDR3 reads CASSSGHGTDTQYF. In DNA, the CDR3 is TGTGCCAGCAGCTCGGGACATGGCACAGATACGCAGTATTTT.

This rearrangement joins TRBV5-1 to TRBJ2-3; TRBD1 is a possible D gene (5 bases). Between the trimmed V and J ends, which lost 0 bases and 1 base, there was a span of 12 bases. Germline V gene lookup returns CDR1 SGHRS and CDR2 YFSETQ. This CDR3 contains 16 residues. In nucleotides, the CDR3 is TGCGCCAGCAGCTTGGAAGACCCCAGGGGCACAGATACGCAGTATTTT. Its protein product is CASSLEDPRGTDTQYF.

The chain employs TRBV2 and TRBJ1-5; 8 nucleotides match TRBD1. V shed 6 bases, J shed 2 bases, and the junction held 12 bases outside the gene matches. Germline V gene data show CDR1 as SNHLY and CDR2 as FYNNEI. This CDR3 is built from 17 residues. This CDR3 is CASSRTGRIVGNQPQHF. DNA of the CDR3: TGTGCCAGCAGCCGGACAGGGAGGATAGTTGGCAATCAGCCCCAGCATTTT.